The sequence of this TCR beta chain was determined in a study of cytomegalovirus exposure and HLA in healthy donors. Study results and caveats: Earlier results showed most TCR beta V segments being productive about 90% or about 30% of the time. Common viral pathogens seemed, in a later analysis, to connect with several of the most significant clusters. For TCR beta chains, V- and J-gene trimming was later linked to a missense DCLRE1C variant. The investigators catalogued 150 to 200 TCR beta chains as cytomegalovirus-associated.

The CDR3 totals 15 residues. Trimming pared 2 bases from V and 4 bases from J, leaving 17 bases between. CDR1 and CDR2 from the germline V gene are GTSNPN and SVGIG (reference sequence). As for this clone: What it binds is not known.

PCR primers comprised 60 Vbeta and 13 Jbeta primers. Some clones are missing from TCRdb's copy, which holds only in-frame ones; the method was immunoSEQ multiplex PCR. The table has 150,000 or so clones, less than 85% seen once. Sequenced input: PBMCs. The TCR originated in a man aged 18 to 30 in good health and CMV-seropositive. The chain couples TRBV30 to TRBJ1-2; D gene unclear. The CDR3 spells CAWSTRGAAFYGYTF. CDR3 coding DNA: TGTGCCTGGAGTACCCGGGGAGCGGCCTTCTATGGCTACACCTTC.